This T cell receptor (beta chain) was sequenced for a study of tumor and adjacent non-tumor tissue in lung cancer. Details on this clonotype: A much larger clone lies a single base off, so this may be a read error.

A modified ARM-PCR protocol with three rounds of nested PCR amplified TCRbeta. TCRdb redid the calling of the multiplex PCR reads with MiXCR, one entry per CDR3 protein. The table lists 60,000 or so distinct CDR3 sequences, about 63% of them singletons. CDR3 length equals 15 residues. Germline CDR1 and CDR2: SGHRS and YFSETQ. The template was RNA from unsorted bulk tissue. More than 3 cm separated this lung sample from the edge of the tumor. The chain couples TRBV5-1 to TRBJ2-7; 13 bases fit TRBD2. Material: distant non-tumor lung tissue. This receptor was identified in a man between 65 and 79 years old with non-small cell lung cancer. The CDR3 nucleotides are TGCGCCAGCAGCTGGGGACTAGCGGGACACTACAAGCAGTACTTC. Its protein is CASSWGLAGHYKQYF.